Below, 11 T cell receptor beta chains from the same sample are listed, as sequenced in a study of regulatory T cells in long-lasting Graves disease. Time point denoted: persistent/refractory GD, antithyroid drugs over 5 years with positive TRAb. The TCR library was prepared using RNA isolated from PBMCs. TCR beta libraries were built with iRepertoire HTBI primers and Arm-PCR of CDR3 regions. TCRdb re-called the multiplex PCR reads through MiXCR, storing one row per CDR3 protein. The repertoire includes about 470,000 distinct CDR3 sequences, 20% to 25% of them detected once, and 6.5% to 9% sits in the top ten. The sequencing here drew on peripheral blood mononuclear cells (PBMCs), taken when the disease was refractory, from a patient treated with antithyroid drugs. These TCRs come from a female donor with Graves disease.

The V gene is TRBV20-1, the J gene TRBJ2-5; 10 bases are a match to TRBD1. The J segment lost 5 bases and the V segment lost 3 bases, leaving 9 bases of the junction unmatched. The CDR3 sequence is 15 residues long. Germline-derived CDR1 and CDR2 are DFQATT and SNEGSKA (reference sequence). The CDR3 DNA follows: TGCAGTGCTAGGGAGACAGGGGGCTGGAGGGAGACCCAGTACTTC. Amino acid sequence: CSARETGGWRETQYF.

The rearrangement joins TRBV12-3 or TRBV12-4 to TRBJ2-4; 7 bases match TRBD2. The CDR3 runs to 14 residues. J lost 3 bases, V lost 7 bases, and 6 bases had no gene match. This chain's CDR3 is CASTPGTIKNIQYF. The CDR3, as DNA: TGTGCCAGCACCCCGGGGACTATCAAAAACATTCAGTACTTC.

This clonotype was observed a few times. The chain is built from TRBV24-1 and TRBJ2-7, with 7 bases identical to TRBD2. Trimming took 9 bases from V and 6 from J; bases not matched to a gene: 4. The germline V gene encodes CDR1 KGHDR and CDR2 SFDVKD. The CDR3 length is 11 residues. CDR3 DNA sequence: TGTGCCACCGCCTGGGGGGGCGAGCAGTACTTC. The encoded protein is CATAWGGEQYF.

In this sample, this clonotype turned up many times. The gene calls are TRBV28 and TRBJ2-7; 8 nucleotides match TRBD2. Per the germline V gene, CDR1 is MDHEN and CDR2 is SYDVKM. The CDR3 contains 13 residues. V lost 11 bases and J lost 2; bases outside the gene matches: 8. The CDR3, as DNA: TGTGCCGTACGGGGGGGGGCCCCCTACGAGCAGTACTTC. It is translated as CAVRGGAPYEQYF.

Ten or more counts support this clonotype. The V and J genes are TRBV29-1 and TRBJ1-1; D is unresolved. Trimming stripped 7 bases from V and 0 bases from J, with 15 bases between. The germline gives CDR1 SQVTM, CDR2 ANQGSEA. This CDR3 spans 14 amino acids. The CDR3 coding sequence is TGCAGCGCCACCGGACGGGAGATGAACACTGAAGCTTTCTTT. It specifies CSATGREMNTEAFF.

This clonotype was recorded a few times. The chain joins TRBV7-9 to TRBJ1-1; D remains unclear. The V and J ends lost 5 bases and 6 bases respectively, with 13 bases between them. The CDR3 spans 13 residues. Germline values: CDR1 SEHNR, CDR2 FQNEAQ (reference sequence). The CDR3 DNA is TGTGCCAGCAGCCGTACAGTTGACGCTGAAGCTTTCTTT. Its protein is CASSRTVDAEAFF.

Many counts were recorded for this clonotype. The J gene is TRBJ2-5, the V gene TRBV24-1, with TRBD2 as a possible D gene (5 bases). The germline V gene has CDR1 KGHDR and CDR2 SFDVKD. Trimming took off 2 bases at V and 1 base at J, with 7 bases between the two ends. The CDR3 loop spans 14 amino acids. As DNA, the CDR3 is TGTGCCACCAGTGATTCCGGGATCCAAGAGACCCAGTACTTC. Translation gives CATSDSGIQETQYF.

V is TRBV4-1 and J is TRBJ2-7; perhaps TRBD1 as D (6 bases). The CDR3 runs 15 residues. Germline CDR1 is MGHRA and CDR2 is YSYEKL. Trimming left V 0 bases short and J 2 bases short, with 11 bases between. As DNA, the CDR3 is TGCGCCAGCAGCCAAGAGGACAGTAAGACCTACGAGCAGTACTTC. Its protein is CASSQEDSKTYEQYF.

The CDR3 sequence: CAWSQSGELFF. DNA for the CDR3: TGTGCCTGGAGTCAATCCGGGGAGCTGTTTTTT. This chain joins TRBV30 and TRBJ2-2; D remains ambiguous. Trimming shortened V by 2 bases and J by 6 bases, and 4 bases separated the two germline ends. This CDR3 has 11 residues. CDR1 GTSNPN and CDR2 SVGIG come from the germline V gene (reference sequence).

Ten or more counts support this clonotype. The rearrangement uses TRBV6-5 and TRBJ2-2; D is ambiguous. V lost 0 bases and J lost 4, with 15 bases in between. Germline values: CDR1 MNHEY, CDR2 SVGAGI. The CDR3 consists of 17 residues. The CDR3 DNA reads as TGTGCCAGCAGTTACTCCCCTCCAACTACGGGCACCGGGGAGCTGTTTTTT. Amino acid sequence: CASSYSPPTTGTGELFF.

This clonotype was found many times. In DNA form, the CDR3 reads TGTGCCAGCAGCTCGATTTTTACAGGGGGCAAAAGGAGGGACATTCAGTACTTC. Translation gives CASSSIFTGGKRRDIQYF. This chain joins TRBV11-2 and TRBJ2-4; 9 nucleotides match TRBD1. The CDR3 consists of 18 residues. J lost 8 bases, V lost 4 bases, and 18 bases had no gene match. CDR1 is SGHAT and CDR2 is FQNNGV in the germline V gene.